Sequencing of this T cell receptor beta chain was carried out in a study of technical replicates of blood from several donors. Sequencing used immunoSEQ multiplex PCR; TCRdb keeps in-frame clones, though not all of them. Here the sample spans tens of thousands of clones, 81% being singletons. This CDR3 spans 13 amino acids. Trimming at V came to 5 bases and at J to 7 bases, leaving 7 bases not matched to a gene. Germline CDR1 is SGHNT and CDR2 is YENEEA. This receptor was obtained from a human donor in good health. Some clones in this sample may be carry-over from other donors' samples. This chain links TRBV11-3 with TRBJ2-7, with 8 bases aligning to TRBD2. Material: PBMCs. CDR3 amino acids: CASSDSSGNEQYF. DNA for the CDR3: TGTGCCAGCAGCGACAGTAGCGGGAATGAGCAGTACTTC.